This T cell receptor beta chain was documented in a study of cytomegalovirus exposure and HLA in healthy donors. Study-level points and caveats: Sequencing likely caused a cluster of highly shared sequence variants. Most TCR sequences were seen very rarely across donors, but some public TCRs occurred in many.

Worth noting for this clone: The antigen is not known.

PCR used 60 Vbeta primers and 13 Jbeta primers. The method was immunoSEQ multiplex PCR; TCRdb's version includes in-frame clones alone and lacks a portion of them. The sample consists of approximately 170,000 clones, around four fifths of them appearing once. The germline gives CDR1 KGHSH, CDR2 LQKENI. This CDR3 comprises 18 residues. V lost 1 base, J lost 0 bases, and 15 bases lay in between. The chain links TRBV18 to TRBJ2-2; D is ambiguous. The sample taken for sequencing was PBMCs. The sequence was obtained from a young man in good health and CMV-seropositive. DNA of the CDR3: TGTGCCAGCTCACCACTTGCTCCAACACCCTCGAACACCGGGGAGCTGTTTTTT. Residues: CASSPLAPTPSNTGELFF.